One and the same sample provided the 24 T cell receptor beta chains below, sequenced in a study of T cells in Graves' hyperthyroidism and ophthalmopathy. RNA transcripts provided the source from which TCR beta CDR3 regions were amplified. HTBI primers were used for first-round RT-PCR of the TCR CDR3. TCRdb reanalysed the multiplex PCR reads using MiXCR and keeps one entry per CDR3 protein. The repertoire holds a few hundred thousand distinct CDR3 sequences, with around 22% as singletons. Sequencing was performed on blood. These receptors were taken from a young man with Graves' ophthalmopathy.

The sample holds a few counts of this clonotype. The rearrangement uses TRBV5-6 and TRBJ2-5; possible D gene TRBD1, 6 bases. V lost 1 base and J lost 4, with 17 bases in between. The CDR3 is made up of 16 amino acids. Germline loops: CDR1 SGHDT, CDR2 YYEEEE. The CDR3 DNA follows: TGTGCCAGCAGCTTGTTTGGTGGCAGGGGTCGAGAGACCCAGTACTTC. This gives the protein CASSLFGGRGRETQYF.

The chain employs TRBV6-1 and TRBJ2-7; D is unclear. Looked up from germline, CDR1 is MNHNS and CDR2 is SASEGT. Trimming took 5 bases from V and 2 from J, leaving 13 bases between them. The CDR3 consists of 14 residues. The CDR3 region has the DNA TGTGCCAGCAGTTATGACACACACACCTACGAGCAGTACTTC. It yields the protein CASSYDTHTYEQYF.

Many counts were recorded for this clonotype. The chain uses TRBV9 and TRBJ2-7, with 9 bases matching TRBD2. Germline CDR1 reads SGDLS; CDR2 reads YYNGEE. V shed 4 bases and J 2 bases; nucleotides not matched to a gene: 4. CDR3 size: 14 residues. CDR3 nucleotides: TGTGCCAGCAGCCCCAGCGGGGGGACCTACGAGCAGTACTTC. Protein sequence: CASSPSGGTYEQYF.

The chain links TRBV12-3 or TRBV12-4 to TRBJ2-3; 8 nucleotides line up with TRBD2. V shed 7 bases, J shed 3 bases, and the junction held 9 bases outside the gene matches. The CDR3 consists of 15 residues. The CDR3 region has the DNA TGTGCCAGCACCCCCCGAAAGCGGGAGACAGATACGCAGTATTTT. Its protein is CASTPRKRETDTQYF.

The chain employs TRBV5-8 and TRBJ1-5, with 7 bases lining up with TRBD1. The CDR3 extends over 15 amino acids. The ends lost 5 bases at V and 0 bases at J; junction bases unmatched: 5. Per the germline V gene, CDR1 is SGHTS and CDR2 is YDEGEE. CDR3 protein: CASSTGQVSNQPQHF. The CDR3 DNA reads as TGTGCCAGCAGTACCGGACAGGTTAGCAATCAGCCCCAGCATTTT.

This clonotype showed up just a few times. The chain employs TRBV3-1 and TRBJ2-5; the D gene is possibly TRBD2 (5 bases). Germline V gene lookup returns CDR1 LGHDT and CDR2 YNNKEL (reference sequence). V lost 6 bases and J lost 5, with 19 bases in between. The CDR3 spans 15 residues. The CDR3 sequence: CASSYSWAAAETQYF. The CDR3 bases are TGTGCCAGCAGTTACTCTTGGGCAGCGGCGGAGACCCAGTACTTC.

The chain is built from TRBV27 and TRBJ2-7; D not resolved. Trimming pared 7 bases from V and 9 bases from J, leaving 25 bases between. This CDR3 contains 15 residues. The germline CDR1 and CDR2 sequences are MNHEY and SMNVEV (reference sequence). CDR3 amino acids: CASMAVGTLGVRQYF. Here the CDR3 DNA reads TGTGCCAGCATGGCTGTGGGAACCCTAGGTGTTCGGCAGTACTTC.

This clonotype was found many times. The chain is built from TRBV6-1 and TRBJ2-1; D is unresolved. The V gene's germline CDR1 is MNHNS and CDR2 SASEGT. Trimming stripped 5 bases from V and 1 base from J, with 12 bases between. This CDR3 is 15 amino acids long. This CDR3 reads CASSPRSSSYNEQFF. The CDR3 coding sequence is TGTGCCAGCAGTCCCAGATCGTCGTCCTACAATGAGCAGTTCTTC.

At least ten counts were recorded for this clonotype. The CDR3 loop is CASSEEPGGISSTDTQYF. The CDR3 nucleotides are TGTGCCAGCAGTGAAGAACCGGGAGGGATCTCTAGCACAGATACGCAGTATTTT. V and J are TRBV6-1 and TRBJ2-3, with 8 positions matching TRBD2. This CDR3 has 18 residues. Germline values: CDR1 MNHNS, CDR2 SASEGT. V trimming: 1 base; J trimming: 0 bases; junction bases outside the gene matches: 9.

The gene calls are TRBV19 and TRBJ1-5; D gene uncertain. The ends were cut back, 1 base at V and 5 bases at J, with 12 bases in the middle. Germline lookup yields CDR1 LNHDA and CDR2 SQIVND (reference sequence). The CDR3 runs to 15 residues. The CDR3 loop reads CASSIARAWDQPQHF. The CDR3 nucleotides are TGTGCCAGTAGTATAGCGAGGGCGTGGGATCAGCCCCAGCATTTT.

Only a few counts were recorded for this clonotype. CDR3 region: CASSRDRGREGEKLFF. The CDR3 DNA reads TGTGCCAGCAGCCGGGACAGGGGGCGCGAAGGTGAAAAACTGTTTTTT. The chain employs TRBV28 and TRBJ1-4; 12 nucleotides line up with TRBD1. The trim removed 6 bases at V and 7 bases at J, leaving 9 bases unmatched. This CDR3 is 16 amino acids long. Germline lookup yields CDR1 MDHEN and CDR2 SYDVKM.

This clonotype was detected ten times or more. The chain recombines TRBV11-2 with TRBJ2-3; TRBD2 is a possible D gene (6 bases). Germline loops: CDR1 SGHAT, CDR2 FQNNGV. This CDR3 has 16 amino acids. Trimming took 2 bases from V and 2 from J, leaving 14 bases between them. CDR3 sequence (DNA): TGTGCCAGCAGCTTACTCGAGGGAGGCTCCACAGATACGCAGTATTTT. Residues: CASSLLEGGSTDTQYF.

The V call is TRBV7-6, the J call TRBJ2-5, with 7 bases aligning to TRBD1. Germline CDR1 SGHVS, CDR2 FNYEAQ. The CDR3 consists of 16 residues. The J segment lost 2 bases and the V segment lost 7 bases, leaving 13 bases of the junction unmatched. CDR3 amino acids: CASIPTGTFPQETQYF. CDR3 nucleotide sequence: TGTGCCAGCATACCGACAGGGACGTTTCCACAAGAGACCCAGTACTTC.

This clonotype was found a few times. The chain links TRBV24-1 to TRBJ1-2, with D perhaps TRBD1 (5 bases). Germline V gene data show CDR1 as KGHDR and CDR2 as SFDVKD. Trimming pared 7 bases from V and 6 bases from J, leaving 14 bases between. This CDR3 has 13 amino acids. The CDR3 DNA reads TGTGCCACCAGGGGATTGGGACGAGATGGCTACACCTTC. This sequence encodes CATRGLGRDGYTF.

This clonotype was recorded at least ten times. The V gene is TRBV9, the J gene TRBJ1-1; D is uncertain. The germline V and J ends were trimmed by 0 bases and 2 bases, with 11 bases remaining between them. The CDR3 is made up of 15 amino acids. Germline V gives CDR1 SGDLS, CDR2 YYNGEE. Here the CDR3 reads CASSVATTANTEAFF. Here the CDR3 DNA reads TGTGCCAGCAGCGTAGCGACGACGGCAAACACTGAAGCTTTCTTT.

The rearrangement uses TRBV12-3 or TRBV12-4 and TRBJ1-6; 7 positions agree with TRBD1. The CDR3 has 15 amino acids. The trim removed 6 bases at V and 7 bases at J, leaving 9 bases unmatched. The CDR3 is CASSSRQGRNSPLHF. CDR3 in DNA: TGTGCCAGCAGCTCTCGACAGGGCAGGAATTCACCCCTCCACTTT.

This clonotype was recorded a few times. The chain is built from TRBV30 and TRBJ2-3; 7 bases map to TRBD1. This CDR3 has 15 amino acids. Germline V gives CDR1 GTSNPN, CDR2 SVGIG (reference sequence). After removal of 3 bases from V and 1 base from J, the junction contained 7 bases not matched to a gene. The CDR3, as DNA: TGTGCCTGGAGCAGTACAGGGGTCCGCACAGATACGCAGTATTTT. Encoded protein: CAWSSTGVRTDTQYF.

This clonotype was seen at least ten times. This chain uses TRBV3-1 with TRBJ1-3, with D tentatively TRBD1 (5 bases). The germline CDR1 and CDR2 sequences are LGHDT and YNNKEL (reference sequence). Trimming took 4 bases from V and 0 from J, leaving 7 bases between them. The CDR3 spans 14 residues. CDR3 residues: CASSPDNSGNTIYF. CDR3 DNA: TGTGCCAGCAGCCCGGACAACTCTGGAAACACCATATATTTT.

The J gene is TRBJ1-1, the V gene TRBV30, with D possibly matching TRBD1 (6 bases). The V gene's germline CDR1 is GTSNPN and CDR2 SVGIG (reference sequence). V was cut by 3 bases and J by 2 bases, with 13 bases left in between. This CDR3 is 14 amino acids long. The CDR3 nucleotides read TGTGCCTGGAGAACAGGGCAGAGCAACACTGAAGCTTTCTTT. It yields the protein CAWRTGQSNTEAFF.

This clonotype appeared many times. V and J are TRBV28 and TRBJ1-2; D is unresolved. Trimming took 6 bases from V and 7 from J, leaving 12 bases between them. Germline CDR1 is MDHEN and CDR2 is SYDVKM. CDR3 length equals 12 residues. CDR3 DNA sequence: TGTGCCAGCAGGGTCACTGCGATTGGCTACACCTTC. Amino acid sequence: CASRVTAIGYTF.

This chain links TRBV20-1 with TRBJ2-7; TRBD2 aligns across 10 bases. Germline V gene data show CDR1 as DFQATT and CDR2 as SNEGSKA (reference sequence). The CDR3 loop spans 14 amino acids. V was clipped by 4 bases and J by 1 base; unmatched bases: 4. This CDR3 is CSATGLAVSYEQYF. CDR3 bases: TGCAGTGCTACCGGACTAGCGGTATCCTACGAGCAGTACTTC.

This clonotype was counted between two and nine times. The genes are TRBV5-1 and TRBJ2-7, with 11 bases fitting TRBD2. Germline CDR1 SGHRS, CDR2 YFSETQ. CDR3 length: 18 amino acids. V shed 2 bases, J shed 0 bases, and the junction held 10 bases outside the gene matches. The CDR3 DNA sequence: TGCGCCAGCAGCTTCCGGACTAGCGGGCCGGTGAACTCCTACGAGCAGTACTTC. This encodes CASSFRTSGPVNSYEQYF.

The V call is TRBV29-1, the J call TRBJ2-5; TRBD1 agrees at 9 bases. The CDR3 consists of 13 residues. Per germline, CDR1 SQVTM and CDR2 ANQGSEA. V was clipped by 5 bases and J by 2 bases; unmatched bases: 3. The chain's CDR3 is CSVWGTGQETQYF. CDR3 bases: TGCAGCGTTTGGGGGACAGGGCAAGAGACCCAGTACTTC.

This clonotype was recorded a few times. This chain joins TRBV27 and TRBJ2-3; TRBD2 matches at 7 bases. This CDR3 is 16 amino acids long. V trimming: 1 base; J trimming: 2 bases; junction bases outside the gene matches: 6. CDR1 and CDR2 (germline): MNHEY, SMNVEV (reference sequence). The CDR3 coding sequence is TGTGCCAGCAGTTTATGGGCTAGCGGCACCACAGATACGCAGTATTTT. This gives the protein CASSLWASGTTDTQYF.